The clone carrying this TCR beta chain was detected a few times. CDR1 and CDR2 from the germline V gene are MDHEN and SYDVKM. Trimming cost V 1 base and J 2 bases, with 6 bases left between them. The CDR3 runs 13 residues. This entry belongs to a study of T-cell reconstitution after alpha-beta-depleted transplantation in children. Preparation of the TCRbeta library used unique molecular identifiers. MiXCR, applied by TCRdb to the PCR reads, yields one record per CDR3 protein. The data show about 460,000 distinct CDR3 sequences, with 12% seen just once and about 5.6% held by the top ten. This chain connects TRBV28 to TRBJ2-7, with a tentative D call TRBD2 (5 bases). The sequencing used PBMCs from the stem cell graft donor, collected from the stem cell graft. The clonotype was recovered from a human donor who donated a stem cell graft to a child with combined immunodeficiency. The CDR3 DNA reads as TGTGCCAGCAGTTTATTGGGAGCCTACGAGCAGTACTTC. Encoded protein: CASSLLGAYEQYF.